A selection of T cell receptor beta chains follows, all from one sample in a study of blood T cell repertoires in COVID-19. Data came from immunoSEQ multiplex PCR; TCRdb stores just in-frame clones and leaves some out. Of around 230,000 clones detected, 65% to 90% appear once; the ten largest clones hold under 14%. Sequencing was carried out using peripheral blood. The receptors were gathered from a man aged 45 to 65 with COVID-19, enrolled during active disease. Each CDR3 is given with its conserved first and last residue. Fields, in order: J gene, clone size, V gene, D gene, CDR3 protein, CDR3 DNA. D genes are given only for firm matches. Clone sizes are given selectively: once, few, many, or a class where the clone is expanded.

J gene: TRBJ2-7
clone size: .
V gene: TRBV10-2
D gene: TRBD1
CDR3 protein: CASEAGQGRQGQYF
CDR3 DNA: TGCGCCAGCGAGGCCGGACAGGGGAGACAGGGGCAGTACTTC

J gene: TRBJ1-1
clone size: few
V gene: TRBV18
D gene: .
CDR3 protein: CASSPQTGNTEAFF
CDR3 DNA: TGTGCCAGCTCACCCCAAACAGGGAACACTGAAGCTTTCTTT

J gene: TRBJ2-2
clone size: .
V gene: TRBV10-2
D gene: .
CDR3 protein: CASRVGTFRSTGELFF
CDR3 DNA: TGCGCCAGCAGGGTAGGGACATTCCGCAGTACCGGGGAGCTGTTTTTT

J gene: TRBJ1-5
clone size: .
V gene: TRBV6-6
D gene: TRBD1
CDR3 protein: CASSGQGASNQPQHF
CDR3 DNA: TGTGCCAGCAGTGGACAGGGGGCATCCAATCAGCCCCAGCATTTT

J gene: TRBJ1-2
clone size: once
V gene: TRBV12-3/TRBV12-4
D gene: .
CDR3 protein: CASTPHHRYYTF
CDR3 DNA: TGTGCCAGCACCCCACACCACAGGTACTACACCTTC

J gene: TRBJ1-1
clone size: few
V gene: TRBV10-3
D gene: .
CDR3 protein: CAISPGHQNTEAFF
CDR3 DNA: TGTGCCATCAGCCCGGGACACCAGAACACTGAAGCTTTCTTT

J gene: TRBJ1-6
clone size: .
V gene: TRBV12-3/TRBV12-4
D gene: .
CDR3 protein: CASKLGADSPLHF
CDR3 DNA: TGTGCCAGCAAGCTGGGGGCGGATTCACCCCTCCACTTT

J gene: TRBJ2-5
clone size: .
V gene: TRBV27
D gene: .
CDR3 protein: CASSLKGAGGGQGTQYF
CDR3 DNA: TGTGCCAGCAGTTTAAAGGGGGCGGGGGGCGGCCAAGGGACCCAGTACTTC

J gene: TRBJ2-3
clone size: .
V gene: TRBV5-1
D gene: TRBD1
CDR3 protein: CASSSSGTEATDTQYF
CDR3 DNA: TGCGCCAGCAGCTCCTCCGGGACAGAGGCTACAGATACGCAGTATTTT

J gene: TRBJ1-1
clone size: .
V gene: TRBV11-2
D gene: TRBD1
CDR3 protein: CASSLGQGGEAFF
CDR3 DNA: TGTGCCAGCAGCTTAGGACAGGGCGGTGAAGCTTTCTTT

J gene: TRBJ1-2
clone size: .
V gene: TRBV15
D gene: TRBD1
CDR3 protein: CATSPRDRAFGYTF
CDR3 DNA: TGTGCCACCAGCCCCCGGGACAGGGCCTTTGGCTACACCTTC

J gene: TRBJ2-2
clone size: .
V gene: TRBV6-6
D gene: .
CDR3 protein: CASSYGGTNTGELFF
CDR3 DNA: TGTGCCAGCAGTTACGGGGGGACGAACACCGGGGAGCTGTTTTTT

J gene: TRBJ1-1
clone size: .
V gene: TRBV18
D gene: TRBD1
CDR3 protein: CASSRNRQGMNTEAFF
CDR3 DNA: TGTGCCAGCTCACGAAACCGACAGGGAATGAACACTGAAGCTTTCTTT

J gene: TRBJ1-5
clone size: .
V gene: TRBV30
D gene: TRBD1
CDR3 protein: CAWSEGDREMNQPQHF
CDR3 DNA: TGTGCCTGGAGTGAGGGGGACAGAGAAATGAATCAGCCCCAGCATTTT

J gene: TRBJ2-7
clone size: .
V gene: TRBV5-1
D gene: TRBD2
CDR3 protein: CASSFEPSGITYEQYF
CDR3 DNA: TGCGCCAGCAGCTTTGAACCTAGCGGGATAACTTACGAGCAGTACTTC

J gene: TRBJ1-2
clone size: .
V gene: TRBV7-2
D gene: .
CDR3 protein: CASSLSPSDYGYTF
CDR3 DNA: TGTGCCAGCAGCTTAAGCCCGAGCGACTATGGCTACACCTTC

J gene: TRBJ2-2
clone size: .
V gene: TRBV6-5
D gene: TRBD1
CDR3 protein: CASTDDRDYTGELFF
CDR3 DNA: TGTGCCAGCACCGACGACAGGGATTACACCGGGGAGCTGTTTTTT

J gene: TRBJ2-2
clone size: .
V gene: TRBV7-9
D gene: .
CDR3 protein: CASSPNSGELFF
CDR3 DNA: TGTGCCAGCAGCCCTAATAGCGGGGAGCTGTTTTTT

J gene: TRBJ2-2
clone size: .
V gene: TRBV11-2
D gene: TRBD2
CDR3 protein: CASSLDWVAGGLNTGELFF
CDR3 DNA: TGTGCCAGCAGCTTAGATTGGGTAGCGGGGGGCCTGAACACCGGGGAGCTGTTTTTT

J gene: TRBJ1-5
clone size: few
V gene: TRBV7-9
D gene: .
CDR3 protein: CASSFDGFNQPQHF
CDR3 DNA: TGTGCCAGCAGCTTCGACGGGTTCAATCAGCCCCAGCATTTT

J gene: TRBJ2-4
clone size: .
V gene: TRBV29-1
D gene: TRBD1
CDR3 protein: CSGGTGKNIQYF
CDR3 DNA: TGCAGCGGTGGGACAGGGAAAAACATTCAGTACTTC

J gene: TRBJ2-7
clone size: once
V gene: TRBV4-2
D gene: .
CDR3 protein: CASSPNRGSYEQYF
CDR3 DNA: TGTGCCAGCAGCCCCAATAGGGGAAGCTACGAGCAGTACTTC

J gene: TRBJ2-3
clone size: .
V gene: TRBV18
D gene: .
CDR3 protein: CASSPQEGPRTGTQYF
CDR3 DNA: TGTGCCAGCTCACCACAGGAGGGCCCCCGCACGGGTACGCAGTATTTT

J gene: TRBJ1-1
clone size: .
V gene: TRBV7-8
D gene: TRBD1
CDR3 protein: CASSSTGGITEAFF
CDR3 DNA: TGTGCCAGCAGCTCCACAGGGGGCATCACTGAAGCTTTCTTT

J gene: TRBJ1-1
clone size: once
V gene: TRBV27
D gene: .
CDR3 protein: CASSFLAGVNTEAFF
CDR3 DNA: TGTGCCAGCAGTTTCTTGGCAGGGGTGAACACTGAAGCTTTCTTT

J gene: TRBJ1-4
clone size: .
V gene: TRBV19
D gene: .
CDR3 protein: CASSPQEGGNEKLFF
CDR3 DNA: TGTGCCAGTAGTCCACAGGAAGGAGGGAATGAAAAACTGTTTTTT

J gene: TRBJ1-3
clone size: few
V gene: TRBV12-5
D gene: .
CDR3 protein: CASDTTEISVPGNTIYF
CDR3 DNA: TGTGCTAGTGATACTACGGAGATCTCGGTGCCTGGAAACACCATATATTTT

J gene: TRBJ2-1
clone size: .
V gene: TRBV24-1
D gene: TRBD1
CDR3 protein: CATSDPGQPVDEQFF
CDR3 DNA: TGTGCCACCAGTGATCCGGGACAGCCTGTGGATGAGCAGTTCTTC

J gene: TRBJ1-6
clone size: .
V gene: TRBV7-9
D gene: TRBD1
CDR3 protein: CASSLGVGQHSPLHF
CDR3 DNA: TGTGCCAGCAGCTTAGGGGTGGGACAGCACTCACCCCTCCACTTT

J gene: TRBJ2-3
clone size: .
V gene: TRBV7-2
D gene: .
CDR3 protein: CASSLVNADTQYF
CDR3 DNA: TGTGCCAGCAGCTTAGTCAACGCGGATACGCAGTATTTT

J gene: TRBJ2-3
clone size: .
V gene: TRBV3-1/TRBV3-2
D gene: .
CDR3 protein: CASSPPSNTQYF
CDR3 DNA: TGTGCCAGCAGCCCCCCGAGTAATACGCAGTATTTT

J gene: TRBJ2-7
clone size: .
V gene: TRBV6-6
D gene: TRBD2
CDR3 protein: CASSYSGRANYEQYF
CDR3 DNA: TGTGCCAGCAGTTACTCCGGGAGGGCCAACTACGAGCAGTACTTC

J gene: TRBJ2-3
clone size: .
V gene: TRBV18
D gene: TRBD2
CDR3 protein: CASSPVASGSKDTQYF
CDR3 DNA: TGTGCCAGCTCACCAGTGGCTAGCGGGAGTAAGGATACGCAGTATTTT

J gene: TRBJ2-5
clone size: .
V gene: TRBV7-3
D gene: TRBD2
CDR3 protein: CASSYGLAGTGETQYF
CDR3 DNA: TGTGCCAGCAGTTATGGACTAGCGGGGACGGGGGAGACCCAGTACTTC

J gene: TRBJ2-5
clone size: .
V gene: TRBV3-1/TRBV3-2
D gene: TRBD1
CDR3 protein: CASSQGGQGASGTWGETQYF
CDR3 DNA: TGTGCCAGCAGCCAAGGCGGACAGGGGGCTAGCGGGACCTGGGGGGAGACCCAGTACTTC

J gene: TRBJ2-3
clone size: .
V gene: TRBV12-3/TRBV12-4
D gene: .
CDR3 protein: CASSNRADTQYF
CDR3 DNA: TGTGCCAGCAGCAACAGGGCAGATACGCAGTATTTT

J gene: TRBJ1-4
clone size: .
V gene: TRBV30
D gene: TRBD1
CDR3 protein: CAWRSSGQGILEKLFF
CDR3 DNA: TGTGCCTGGAGGTCCTCAGGACAGGGAATTTTAGAAAAACTGTTTTTT